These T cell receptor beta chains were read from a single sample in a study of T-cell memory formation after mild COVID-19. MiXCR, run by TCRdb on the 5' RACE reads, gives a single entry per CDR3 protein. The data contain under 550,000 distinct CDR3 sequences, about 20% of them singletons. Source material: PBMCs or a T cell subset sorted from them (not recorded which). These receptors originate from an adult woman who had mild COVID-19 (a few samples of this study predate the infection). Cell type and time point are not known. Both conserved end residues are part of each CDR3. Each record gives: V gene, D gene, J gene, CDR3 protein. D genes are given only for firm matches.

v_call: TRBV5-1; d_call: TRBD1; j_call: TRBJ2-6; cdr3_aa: CASSLQGQTSGANVLTF
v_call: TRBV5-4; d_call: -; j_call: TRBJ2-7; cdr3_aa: CASSLGGIRPGEQYF
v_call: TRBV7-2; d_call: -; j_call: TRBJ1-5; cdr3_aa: CASSLVPGTGQPQHF
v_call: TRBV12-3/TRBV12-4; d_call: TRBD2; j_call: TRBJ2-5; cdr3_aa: CASSLVSGRLETQYF
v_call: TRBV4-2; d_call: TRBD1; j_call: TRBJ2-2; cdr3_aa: CASSQGTGTGDTGELFF
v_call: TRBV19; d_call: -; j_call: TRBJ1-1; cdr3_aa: CASLGGGDTEAFF
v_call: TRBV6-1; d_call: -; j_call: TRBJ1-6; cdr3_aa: CASSGGINSPLHF
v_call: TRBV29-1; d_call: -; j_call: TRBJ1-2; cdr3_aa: CSVYLNYGYTF
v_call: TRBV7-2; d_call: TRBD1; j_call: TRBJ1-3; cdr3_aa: CASSFQGALSSGNTIYF
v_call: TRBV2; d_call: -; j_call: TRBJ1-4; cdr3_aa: CASSEQGIDEKLFF